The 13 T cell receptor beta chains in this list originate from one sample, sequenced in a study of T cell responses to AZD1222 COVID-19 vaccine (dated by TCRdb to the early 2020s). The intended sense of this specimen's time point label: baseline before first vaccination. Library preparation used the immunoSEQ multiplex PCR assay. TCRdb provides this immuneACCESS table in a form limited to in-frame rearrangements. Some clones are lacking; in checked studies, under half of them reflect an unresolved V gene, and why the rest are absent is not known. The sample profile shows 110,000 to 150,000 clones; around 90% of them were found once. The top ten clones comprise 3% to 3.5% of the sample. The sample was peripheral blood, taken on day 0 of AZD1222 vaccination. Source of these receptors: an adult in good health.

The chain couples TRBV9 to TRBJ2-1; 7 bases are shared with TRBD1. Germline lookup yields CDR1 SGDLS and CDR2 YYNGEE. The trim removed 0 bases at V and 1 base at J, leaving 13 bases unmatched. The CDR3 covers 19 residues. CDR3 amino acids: CASSVEGEGAPASYNEQFF. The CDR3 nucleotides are TGTGCCAGCAGCGTAGAAGGCGAGGGGGCCCCTGCGTCCTACAATGAGCAGTTCTTC. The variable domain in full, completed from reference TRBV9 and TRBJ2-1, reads DSGVTQTPKHLITATGQRVTLRCSPRSGDLSVYWYQQSLDQGLQFLIQYYNGEERAKGNILERFSAQQFPDLHSELNLSSLELGDSALYFCASSVEGEGAPASYNEQFFGPGTRLTVL.

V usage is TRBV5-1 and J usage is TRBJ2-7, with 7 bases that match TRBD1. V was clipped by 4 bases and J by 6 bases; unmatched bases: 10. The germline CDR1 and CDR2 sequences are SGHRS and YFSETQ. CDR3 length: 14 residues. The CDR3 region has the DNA TGCGCCAGCAGCCTACAGGGGATCTCGGTCGAGCAGTACTTC. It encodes CASSLQGISVEQYF.

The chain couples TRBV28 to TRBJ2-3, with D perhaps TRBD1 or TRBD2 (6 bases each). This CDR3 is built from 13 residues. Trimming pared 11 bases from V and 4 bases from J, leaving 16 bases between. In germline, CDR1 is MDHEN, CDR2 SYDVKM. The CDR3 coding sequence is TGTGCCTGGGGGCCCACGGGGGCAGATACGCAGTATTTT. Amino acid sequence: CAWGPTGADTQYF.

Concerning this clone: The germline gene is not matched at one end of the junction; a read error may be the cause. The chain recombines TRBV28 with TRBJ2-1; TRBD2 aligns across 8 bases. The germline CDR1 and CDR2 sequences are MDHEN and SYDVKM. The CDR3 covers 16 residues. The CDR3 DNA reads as TGTGCCAGCAGTCTATGGACTAGCAACCAATACAATGAGCAGTTCTTC. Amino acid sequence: CASSLWTSNQYNEQFF.

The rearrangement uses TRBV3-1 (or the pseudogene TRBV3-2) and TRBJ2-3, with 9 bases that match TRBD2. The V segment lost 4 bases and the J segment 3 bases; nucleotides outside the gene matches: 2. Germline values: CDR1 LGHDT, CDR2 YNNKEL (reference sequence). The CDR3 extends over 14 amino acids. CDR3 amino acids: CASSRLADTDTQYF. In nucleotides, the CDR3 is TGTGCCAGCAGCCGACTAGCGGATACAGATACGCAGTATTTT.

The CDR3 DNA is TGTGCCAGCAGCGTAGGGGGACAGCCCTTTGCAATGGAGCAGTTCTTC. Amino acids: CASSVGGQPFAMEQFF. The chain joins TRBV9 to TRBJ2-1, with TRBD1 matching 7 bases. V lost 0 bases and J lost 10; bases outside the gene matches: 13. CDR1 and CDR2 (germline): SGDLS, YYNGEE. CDR3 length equals 16 residues. Combining the CDR3 with reference TRBV9 and TRBJ2-1 gives the whole variable domain DSGVTQTPKHLITATGQRVTLRCSPRSGDLSVYWYQQSLDQGLQFLIQYYNGEERAKGNILERFSAQQFPDLHSELNLSSLELGDSALYFCASSVGGQPFAMEQFFGPGTRLTVL.

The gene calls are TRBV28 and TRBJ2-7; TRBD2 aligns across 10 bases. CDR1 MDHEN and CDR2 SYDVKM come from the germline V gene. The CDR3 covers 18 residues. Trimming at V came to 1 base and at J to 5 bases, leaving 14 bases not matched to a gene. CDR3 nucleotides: TGTGCCAGCAGTTTATTATTTCCGTCTAGCGGGAGTAGGCACGAGCAGTACTTC. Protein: CASSLLFPSSGSRHEQYF.

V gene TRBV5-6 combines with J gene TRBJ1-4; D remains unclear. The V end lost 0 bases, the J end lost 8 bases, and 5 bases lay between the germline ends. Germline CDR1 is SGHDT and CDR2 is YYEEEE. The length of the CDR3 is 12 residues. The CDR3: CASSLGEEKLFF. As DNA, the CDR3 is TGTGCCAGCAGCTTGGGGGAGGAAAAACTGTTTTTT.

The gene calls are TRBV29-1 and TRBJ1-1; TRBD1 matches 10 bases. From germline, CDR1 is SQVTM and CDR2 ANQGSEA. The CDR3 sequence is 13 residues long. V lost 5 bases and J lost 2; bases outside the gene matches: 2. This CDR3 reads CSVSTGGNTEAFF. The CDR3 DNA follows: TGCAGCGTTTCGACAGGGGGCAACACTGAAGCTTTCTTT.

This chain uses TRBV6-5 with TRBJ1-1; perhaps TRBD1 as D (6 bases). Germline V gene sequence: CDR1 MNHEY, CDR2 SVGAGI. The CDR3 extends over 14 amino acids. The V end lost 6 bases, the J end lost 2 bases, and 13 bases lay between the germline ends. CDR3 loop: CASRLGGGNTEAFF. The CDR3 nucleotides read TGTGCCAGCAGGTTGGGCGGGGGCAACACTGAAGCTTTCTTT.

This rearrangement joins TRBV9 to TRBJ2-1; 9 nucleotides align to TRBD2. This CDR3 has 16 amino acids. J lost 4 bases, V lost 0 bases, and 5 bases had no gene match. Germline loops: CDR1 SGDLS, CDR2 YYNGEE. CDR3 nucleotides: TGTGCCAGCAGCGTAGAGAAAGCGGGGGGATACAATGAGCAGTTCTTC. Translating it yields CASSVEKAGGYNEQFF.

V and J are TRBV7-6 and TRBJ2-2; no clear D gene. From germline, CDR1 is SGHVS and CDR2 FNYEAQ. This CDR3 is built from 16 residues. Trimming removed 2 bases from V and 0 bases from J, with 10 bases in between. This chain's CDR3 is CASSLIVTANTGELFF. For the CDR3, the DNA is TGTGCCAGCAGCTTAATCGTGACTGCGAACACCGGGGAGCTGTTTTTT. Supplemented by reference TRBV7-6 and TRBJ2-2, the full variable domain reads GAGVSQSPRYKVTKRGQDVALRCDPISGHVSLYWYRQALGQGPEFLTYFNYEAQQDKSGLPNDRFSAERPEGSISTLTIQRTEQRDSAMYRCASSLIVTANTGELFFGEGSRLTVL.

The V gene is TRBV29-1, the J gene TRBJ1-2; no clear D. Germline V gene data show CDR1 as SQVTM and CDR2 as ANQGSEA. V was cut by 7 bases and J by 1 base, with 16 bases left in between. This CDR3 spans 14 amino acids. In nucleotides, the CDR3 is TGCAGCGCCCATAGCCGGGCCGGTAACTATGGCTACACCTTC. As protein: CSAHSRAGNYGYTF.